One sample yielded the 24 T cell receptor beta chains listed below, sequenced in a study of cytomegalovirus exposure and HLA in healthy donors. With 60 Vbeta and 13 Jbeta primers, the PCR was carried out. Repertoires were generated with immunoSEQ multiplex PCR, while TCRdb's copy carries only in-frame clones and drops some. The sample holds 130,000 or so clones, approximately 72% seen once. The specimen sequenced was PBMCs. Receptors originate from a man younger than 35 in good health and CMV-seronegative.

The table lists this clone with a few counts. The CDR3 loop is CASNSGTGGGYTF. The CDR3 DNA sequence: TGTGCCAGCAATTCCGGGACAGGGGGTGGCTACACCTTC. This rearrangement joins TRBV28 to TRBJ1-2, with 11 bases lining up with TRBD1. The CDR3 totals 13 residues. The ends lost 7 bases at V and 7 bases at J; junction bases unmatched: 5. Germline CDR1 is MDHEN and CDR2 is SYDVKM.

This rearrangement joins TRBV10-3 to TRBJ2-3; 7 nucleotides line up with TRBD2. The V gene end was trimmed by 4 bases and the J gene end by 6 bases; junction bases not matched to a gene: 4. The germline V gene has CDR1 ENHRY and CDR2 SYGVKD. CDR3 length: 13 residues. The CDR3, as DNA: TGTGCCATCAGTGGGCTAGCGGACGATACGCAGTATTTT. Amino acid sequence: CAISGLADDTQYF.

This chain connects TRBV5-8 to TRBJ1-1, with D unresolved. Germline V lookup: CDR1 SGHTS, CDR2 YDEGEE. The CDR3 runs to 14 residues. Trimming took 0 bases from V and 0 from J, leaving 6 bases between them. The CDR3 sequence: CASSLVVLNTEAFF. CDR3 DNA sequence: TGTGCCAGCAGCTTGGTAGTGTTGAACACTGAAGCTTTCTTT.

The V call is TRBV28, the J call TRBJ1-5; D is ambiguous. Per the germline V gene, CDR1 is MDHEN and CDR2 is SYDVKM. The CDR3 covers 15 residues. Deletions cut 1 base from V and 5 bases from J, with 12 bases between. CDR3 in DNA: TGTGCCAGCAGTTTATCGACAAGTAATGATCAGCCCCAGCATTTT. Its protein is CASSLSTSNDQPQHF. The variable domain in full, completed from reference TRBV28 and TRBJ1-5, reads DVKVTQSSRYLVKRTGEKVFLECVQDMDHENMFWYRQDPGLGLRLIYFSYDVKMKEKGDIPEGYSVSREKKERFSLILESASTNQTSMYLCASSLSTSNDQPQHFGDGTRLSIL.

CDR3 sequence reads: CSGHREFNTEAFF. As DNA, the CDR3 is TGCAGCGGGCACAGGGAATTTAACACTGAAGCTTTCTTT. The rearrangement joins TRBV29-1 to TRBJ1-1, with D perhaps TRBD1 (6 bases). Germline-derived CDR1 and CDR2 are SQVTM and ANQGSEA. Trimming cost V 7 bases and J 2 bases, with 14 bases left between them. The CDR3 covers 13 residues. Based on the CDR3 plus reference TRBV29-1 and TRBJ1-1, the full variable domain is SAVISQKPSRDICQRGTSLTIQCQVDSQVTMMFWYRQQPGQSLTLIATANQGSEATYESGFVIDKFPISRPNLTFSTLTVSNMSPEDSSIYLCSGHREFNTEAFFGQGTRLTVV.

The chain uses TRBV10-3 and TRBJ2-2; 7 bases fit TRBD1. Germline CDR1 and CDR2: ENHRY and SYGVKD. With 10 bases clipped from V and 1 base from J, the junction kept 3 bases outside the gene matches. The length of the CDR3 is 13 residues. The CDR3, as DNA: TGTGCCAGTACAGGGGAGAACACCGGGGAGCTGTTTTTT. This translates into CASTGENTGELFF.

The V call is TRBV7-9, the J call TRBJ2-1, with TRBD2 matching over 11 bases. Trimming cost V 5 bases and J 4 bases; bases outside gene matches: 7. Germline V gene sequence: CDR1 SEHNR, CDR2 FQNEAQ (reference sequence). The CDR3 extends over 16 amino acids. The CDR3 is CASSKTSGGDYNEQFF. As DNA, the CDR3 is TGTGCCAGCAGCAAAACTAGCGGGGGAGATTACAATGAGCAGTTCTTC.

The chain employs TRBV10-1 and TRBJ2-1, with 11 bases lining up with TRBD2. The CDR3 contains 16 residues. J gave up 2 bases and V 5 bases, and 5 bases lay outside the gene matches. Germline CDR1 WNHNN, CDR2 SYGVQD (reference sequence). CDR3 coding DNA: TGCGCCAGCAGTCGCGGACTAGCGGGCCCCTACAATGAGCAGTTCTTC. It specifies CASSRGLAGPYNEQFF.

The chain employs TRBV5-5 and TRBJ2-7; 7 bases agree with TRBD1. The CDR3 extends over 15 amino acids. From germline, CDR1 is SGHKS and CDR2 YYEKEE (reference sequence). The junction had 14 bases not matched to a gene; V was cut back by 9 bases and J by 2 bases. The CDR3 nucleotides are TGTGCCACTGTAATTCCGGGACAGAACCCCTACGAGCAGTACTTC. Encoded protein: CATVIPGQNPYEQYF.

The chain recombines TRBV5-1 with TRBJ1-2; D call uncertain. The germline V gene encodes CDR1 SGHRS and CDR2 YFSETQ. The CDR3 loop spans 15 amino acids. The V end lost 2 bases, the J end lost 8 bases, and 19 bases lay between the germline ends. CDR3 protein: CASSLPETGSRGYTF. CDR3 bases: TGCGCCAGCAGCTTACCGGAAACCGGATCGAGGGGCTACACCTTC.

V gene TRBV28 combines with J gene TRBJ1-1; D might be TRBD1 (6 bases). Trimming removed 3 bases at V and 4 bases at J, with 24 bases between. This CDR3 contains 18 residues. Germline CDR1 is MDHEN and CDR2 is SYDVKM. CDR3 in DNA: TGTGCCAGCAGTTTCCCCTCCCCTTACGACAGGCCCCCCACTGAAGCTTTCTTT. Translated: CASSFPSPYDRPPTEAFF.

The DNA of the CDR3 is TGTGCCAGCAGCGTGGACTATTATTACGAGCAGTACTTC. Translation gives CASSVDYYYEQYF. The rearrangement joins TRBV7-2 to TRBJ2-7; D may be TRBD2 (6 bases). Germline assignment: CDR1 SGHTA and CDR2 FQGNSA. CDR3 length: 13 amino acids. V dropped 5 bases and J dropped 4 bases, with 12 bases sitting between them.

This clone occurred a few times. Here the CDR3 reads CASSQEGQPPYDGYTF. For the CDR3, the DNA is TGCGCCAGCAGCCAAGAGGGGCAACCTCCTTATGATGGCTACACCTTC. The chain joins TRBV4-3 to TRBJ1-2, with TRBD1 as a possible D gene (5 bases). Between the trimmed V and J ends, which lost 0 bases and 6 bases, there was a span of 17 bases. The CDR3 is 16 residues long. Per germline, CDR1 LGHNA and CDR2 YSLEER.

About this clone itself: The DNA is omitted, as the CDR3 cannot be located on it reliably, and the CDR3 follows TCRdb's listing. The rearrangement joins TRBV5-4 to TRBJ1-2. The CDR3 totals 13 residues, both ends included. Germline assignment: CDR1 SGHNT and CDR2 YYREEE (reference sequence). The CDR3 sequence: CASRFGSGGGYTF.

The V call is TRBV30, the J call TRBJ2-7, with D perhaps TRBD1 (5 bases). The CDR3 contains 14 residues. Germline V gives CDR1 GTSNPN, CDR2 SVGIG (reference sequence). The ends were cut back, 1 base at V and 7 bases at J, with 17 bases in the middle. The CDR3 sequence: CAWSAVRRAGEQYF. The CDR3 DNA reads TGTGCCTGGAGTGCCGTCCGCAGGGCTGGGGAGCAGTACTTC.

V gene TRBV27 combines with J gene TRBJ2-7, with TRBD2 matching 11 bases. J lost 3 bases, V lost 5 bases, and 12 bases had no gene match. The germline gives CDR1 MNHEY, CDR2 SMNVEV (reference sequence). The CDR3 is 17 amino acids. In DNA, the CDR3 is TGTGCCAGCAGTCCGCTCTTACTAGCGGGAGAACTCTACGAGCAGTACTTC. Protein sequence: CASSPLLLAGELYEQYF.

The rearrangement uses TRBV18 and TRBJ2-7; 9 bases map to TRBD1. The V and J ends lost 5 bases and 4 bases, in that order; junction bases with no gene match: 3. This CDR3 is 13 amino acids long. The V gene's germline CDR1 is KGHSH and CDR2 LQKENI. The CDR3 nucleotides read TGTGCCAGCTCAGACAGGGGGATTTACGAGCAGTACTTC. Protein sequence: CASSDRGIYEQYF.

This chain connects TRBV5-1 to TRBJ2-7, with a possible D match to TRBD2 (6 bases). Between the trimmed V and J ends, which lost 3 bases and 2 bases, there was a span of 12 bases. Germline CDR1 reads SGHRS; CDR2 reads YFSETQ. The CDR3 extends over 14 amino acids. CDR3 amino acids: CASSWGDSAYEQYF. The CDR3 region has the DNA TGCGCCAGCAGCTGGGGGGACTCTGCCTACGAGCAGTACTTC.

CDR3 nucleotide sequence: TGTGCCACCAGACAGCGGGGGGGCTCCTACGAGCAGTACTTC. Its translation is CATRQRGGSYEQYF. The chain joins TRBV6-5 to TRBJ2-7; 10 nucleotides align to TRBD2. The germline gives CDR1 MNHEY, CDR2 SVGAGI. Trimming cost V 10 bases and J 0 bases; bases outside gene matches: 6. This CDR3 has 14 amino acids.

This rearrangement joins TRBV7-9 to TRBJ2-1; 8 bases are a match to TRBD2. CDR1 and CDR2 from the germline V gene are SEHNR and FQNEAQ (reference sequence). V lost 0 bases, J lost 9 bases, and 10 bases stayed unmatched. The CDR3 sequence is 16 residues long. The CDR3 coding sequence is TGTGCCAGCAGCTTAGCAGCTAGCGGGCAGACCACTGAGCAGTTCTTC. It codes for CASSLAASGQTTEQFF.

The CDR3 DNA sequence: TGTGCCAGCAAACCCCAGGGTCCCTTATACGAGCAGTACTTC. This encodes CASKPQGPLYEQYF. The V call is TRBV28, the J call TRBJ2-7; possibly TRBD1 for D (5 bases). This CDR3 comprises 14 residues. The germline V gene has CDR1 MDHEN and CDR2 SYDVKM. The V end lost 7 bases, the J end lost 4 bases, and 17 bases lay between the germline ends.

The V gene is TRBV10-2, the J gene TRBJ2-7; D is ambiguous. Germline V CDR1 and CDR2: WSHSY, SAAADI. V was trimmed by 7 bases and J by 2 bases, leaving 15 bases between them. This CDR3 region has 14 residues. The chain's CDR3 is CASTNEVWPYEQYF. The DNA for the CDR3 is TGCGCCAGCACGAATGAAGTGTGGCCCTACGAGCAGTACTTC.

This chain connects TRBV7-9 to TRBJ2-7; tentatively, D is TRBD1 (6 bases). Trimming took 5 bases from V and 6 from J, leaving 17 bases between them. This CDR3 contains 14 residues. From germline, CDR1 is SEHNR and CDR2 FQNEAQ (reference sequence). In DNA form, the CDR3 reads TGTGCCAGCAGCGTTAACAACCGGGACACCGAGCAGTACTTC. It encodes CASSVNNRDTEQYF. Full variable domain (remainder filled in from reference TRBV7-9 and TRBJ2-7): DTGVSQNPRHKITKRGQNVTFRCDPISEHNRLYWYRQTLGQGPEFLTYFQNEAQLEKSRLLSDRFSAERPKGSFSTLEIQRTEQGDSAMYLCASSVNNRDTEQYFGPGTRLTVT.

The rearrangement uses TRBV5-4 and TRBJ2-7, with 12 positions matching TRBD2. Germline trimming cut 2 bases from V and 3 bases from J; bases unmatched to any gene: 0. The germline CDR1 and CDR2 sequences are SGHNT and YYREEE (reference sequence). This CDR3 has 14 residues. The CDR3 region has the DNA TGTGCCAGCAGCTTACTAGCGGGAGGCTACGAGCAGTACTTC. Its protein product is CASSLLAGGYEQYF. Full variable domain (remainder filled in from reference TRBV5-4 and TRBJ2-7): ETGVTQSPTHLIKTRGQQVTLRCSSQSGHNTVSWYQQALGQGPQFIFQYYREEENGRGNFPPRFSGLQFPNYSSELNVNALELDDSALYLCASSLLAGGYEQYFGPGTRLTVT.